The 17 T cell receptor beta chains in this list originate from one sample, sequenced in a study of blood T cells in healthy people across ages. It was with a sample-barcoded 5' primer and a J-beta primer mix that a second PCR of roughly 7 to 12 cycles was run. One entry per CDR3 protein results from TCRdb running MiXCR on the 5' RACE reads. Of approximately 2,000,000 distinct CDR3 sequences detected, about two fifths appear once; the ten largest clones hold 23%. Material for sequencing was blood. The receptors shown here come from a human donor in good health.

This clonotype occurred a few times. The J gene is TRBJ2-7, the V gene TRBV9; perhaps TRBD2 as D (5 bases). Trimming cost V 0 bases and J 5 bases, with 15 bases left between them. The V gene's germline CDR1 is SGDLS and CDR2 YYNGEE. This CDR3 is built from 15 residues. For the CDR3, the DNA is TGTGCCAGCAGCGTAGCTGGTTTACGGGGTGACGAGCAGTACTTC. This sequence encodes CASSVAGLRGDEQYF.

The sample holds a few counts of this clonotype. The J gene is TRBJ1-6, the V gene TRBV5-1, with D hard to call. CDR1 and CDR2 from the germline V gene are SGHRS and YFSETQ. Trimming left V 2 bases short and J 4 bases short, with 4 bases between. The CDR3 runs 13 residues. The CDR3 protein is CASSFEYNSPLHF. CDR3 in DNA: TGCGCCAGCAGCTTCGAGTATAATTCACCCCTCCACTTT.

As to this clonotype: The junction does not match germline at one end; this may be a read error. This chain's CDR3 is CANSFGQGYEQYF. Written as DNA, the CDR3 is TGTGCCAACAGTTTCGGACAGGGCTACGAGCAGTACTTC. This chain connects TRBV28 to TRBJ2-7; TRBD1 matches 8 bases. Germline V gene lookup returns CDR1 MDHEN and CDR2 SYDVKM. The CDR3 length is 13 residues.

This clonotype was seen only once. A much larger clone lies one base from this, so it may be a read error. This chain links TRBV29-1 with TRBJ1-2; 7 positions match TRBD1. Germline CDR1 reads SQVTM; CDR2 reads ANQGSEA. The CDR3 totals 12 residues. After removal of 5 bases from V and 5 bases from J, the junction contained 5 bases not matched to a gene. The CDR3 spells CSVHNRGYGYTF. CDR3 nucleotide sequence: TGCAGCGTTCATAACAGGGGTTATGGCTACACCTTC.

This clonotype was found a few times. The rearrangement links TRBV7-6 to TRBJ2-1; no clear D gene. Germline V lookup: CDR1 SGHVS, CDR2 FNYEAQ. Trimming stripped 0 bases from V and 7 bases from J, with 19 bases between. The CDR3 is 17 amino acids. This chain's CDR3 is CASSLAVGWGTTNEQFF. The DNA for the CDR3 is TGTGCCAGCAGCTTAGCGGTGGGGTGGGGAACTACGAATGAGCAGTTCTTC.

A few counts support this clonotype. The V call is TRBV24-1, the J call TRBJ2-1; D might be TRBD1 (5 bases). Trimming shortened V by 0 bases and J by 7 bases, and 15 bases separated the two germline ends. CDR3 length equals 16 residues. Per germline, CDR1 KGHDR and CDR2 SFDVKD. CDR3 DNA: TGTGCCACCAGTGATTTGCAATCAGGACAAGTGAATGAGCAGTTCTTC. Translated, it gives CATSDLQSGQVNEQFF.

This chain uses TRBV30 with TRBJ1-2; D perhaps matches TRBD1 (5 bases). This CDR3 is built from 11 residues. The germline V gene encodes CDR1 GTSNPN and CDR2 SVGIG (reference sequence). Deletions cut 3 bases from V and 6 bases from J, with 8 bases between. CDR3: CAWSWGNGYTF. The CDR3 nucleotides are TGTGCCTGGAGCTGGGGGAATGGCTACACCTTC.

This clonotype occurred a few times. The J gene is TRBJ2-3, the V gene TRBV7-2; 8 bases are a match to TRBD1. The CDR3 has 15 amino acids. With 1 base clipped from V and 5 bases from J, the junction kept 5 bases outside the gene matches. Germline V gives CDR1 SGHTA, CDR2 FQGNSA. The chain's CDR3 is CASSLDPGGLDTQYF. DNA for the CDR3: TGTGCCAGCAGCTTAGATCCAGGGGGCTTAGATACGCAGTATTTT.

The chain combines TRBV10-3 with TRBJ2-7; TRBD2 matches at 16 bases. The CDR3 has 16 residues. The germline V gene has CDR1 ENHRY and CDR2 SYGVKD. Trimming removed 8 bases from V and 1 base from J; junction bases left unmatched: 5. The CDR3 region has the DNA TGTGCCATCGATTCGGGACTAGCGGGGGGGTCCTACGAGCAGTACTTC. Amino acids: CAIDSGLAGGSYEQYF.

The chain joins TRBV9 to TRBJ1-2; D might be TRBD1 (5 bases). Trimming shortened V by 4 bases and J by 8 bases, and 15 bases separated the two germline ends. CDR1 is SGDLS, CDR2 YYNGEE, per germline. The CDR3 contains 13 residues. The CDR3 reads CASSPRTLGGYTF. DNA of the CDR3: TGTGCCAGCAGCCCCCGGACACTGGGAGGCTACACCTTC.

The sample holds a few counts of this clonotype. The V gene is TRBV4-1, the J gene TRBJ2-7; 7 nucleotides agree with TRBD2. The germline V gene has CDR1 MGHRA and CDR2 YSYEKL. This CDR3 comprises 13 residues. The V segment lost 4 bases and the J segment 7 bases; nucleotides outside the gene matches: 7. The CDR3 nucleotides are TGCGCCAGCAGCCTGGGACTATCTAATGAGCAGTACTTC. Protein sequence: CASSLGLSNEQYF.

The V call is TRBV18, the J call TRBJ2-5, with D tentatively TRBD2 (5 bases). The J call is in doubt because the DNA end fits TRBJ2-7 better. Germline values: CDR1 KGHSH, CDR2 LQKENI. The CDR3 length is 13 residues. CDR3 sequence: CASSRDRPTEQYF. The CDR3 DNA reads TGTGCCAGCTCCCGGGATAGGCCGACCGAGCAGTACTTC.

The genes are TRBV12-3 or TRBV12-4 and TRBJ2-6, with D possibly being TRBD2 (7 bases). The V and J ends lost 7 bases and 0 bases respectively, with 31 bases between them. This CDR3 region has 22 residues. Here the CDR3 DNA reads TGTGCCAGCACCCTTTCTGTCCGGGGGGCCATCAGAAGGAGCTCTGGGGCCAACGTCCTGACTTTC. The encoded protein is CASTLSVRGAIRRSSGANVLTF.

The DNA of the CDR3 is TGCAGTGCTAGGGACAGTTGGGACTATGGCTACACCTTC. This encodes CSARDSWDYGYTF. The rearrangement uses TRBV20-1 and TRBJ1-2; a weak D match, TRBD1 (6 bases). Germline V lookup: CDR1 DFQATT, CDR2 SNEGSKA (reference sequence). CDR3 length: 13 residues. V was trimmed by 3 bases and J by 3 bases, leaving 11 bases between them.

This clonotype was observed a handful of times. The conserved phenylalanine or tryptophan is not found at the CDR3 terminus, so this likely reflects a read error. The chain links TRBV3-1 to TRBJ1-6; D uncertain. Germline V gene data show CDR1 as LGHDT and CDR2 as YNNKEL (reference sequence). This CDR3 comprises 14 residues. V was cut by 4 bases and J by 7 bases, with 11 bases left in between. CDR3 sequence: CASSRTVLNSPLHV. For the CDR3, the DNA is TGTGCCAGCAGCCGCACAGTATTGAATTCACCCCTCCACGTT.

This clonotype was detected ten times or more. The CDR3, as DNA: TGTGCCAGCAGGGCCGACAGATCCTACGAGCAGTACTTC. The encoded protein is CASRADRSYEQYF. The chain links TRBV12-3 or TRBV12-4 to TRBJ2-7; possibly TRBD1 for D (5 bases). The CDR3 contains 13 residues. Trimming shortened V by 6 bases and J by 1 base, and 10 bases separated the two germline ends.

CDR3 loop: CASSQGPYNYNEQFF. CDR3 sequence (DNA): TGTGCCAGCAGTCAGGGCCCTTACAACTACAATGAGCAGTTCTTC. The chain recombines TRBV7-2 with TRBJ2-1; TRBD1 might be the D (5 bases). From germline, CDR1 is SGHTA and CDR2 FQGNSA. There are 15 residues in the CDR3. The V end lost 6 bases, the J end lost 3 bases, and 15 bases lay between the germline ends.